This is a list of T cell receptor beta chains from one sample in a study of T cell responses to AZD1222 COVID-19 vaccine. Sequencing used immunoSEQ multiplex PCR; TCRdb keeps in-frame clones, though not all of them. There are around 190,000 clones in the sample; 85% to 95% occur only once, and approximately 1.5% lies in the top ten. The source was peripheral blood, collected on day 0 of AZD1222 vaccination. These receptors were obtained from an adult in good health. Each CDR3 is given with its conserved first and last residue. The D gene is left open where the match is weak. Some rows have no size entry. The others give once, few or many, or a class for an expanded clone.

d_gene	v_gene	abundance	len	j_gene	CDR3aa	CDR3nt
.	TRBV12-5	once	14	TRBJ1-5	CASGPDGALQPQHF	TGTGCTAGTGGTCCGGACGGTGCCCTTCAGCCCCAGCATTTT
TRBD2	TRBV7-2	.	17	TRBJ2-1	CASSPRGAGVLYNEQFF	TGTGCCAGCAGCCCCCGGGGAGCGGGGGTCTTATACAATGAGCAGTTCTTC
TRBD1	TRBV19	.	17	TRBJ1-2	CASSFRDRAPFNYGYTF	TGTGCCAGTAGTTTCCGGGACAGGGCCCCCTTTAACTATGGCTACACCTTC
.	TRBV19	.	13	TRBJ1-3	CASSLLHGNTIYF	TGTGCCAGTAGTCTTCTACACGGAAACACCATATATTTT
.	TRBV29-1	.	12	TRBJ1-2	CSVVRQPGGYTF	TGCAGCGTTGTTCGCCAGCCGGGTGGCTACACCTTC
TRBD2	TRBV2	.	13	TRBJ2-5	CASRRGGVETQYF	TGTGCCAGCAGGAGGGGAGGGGTTGAGACCCAGTACTTC
.	TRBV6-4	.	14	TRBJ2-3	CASSGTGRADTQYF	TGTGCCAGCAGTGGGACAGGGAGGGCAGATACGCAGTATTTT
.	TRBV5-1	.	16	TRBJ1-6	CASTLMGVGDNSPLHF	TGCGCCAGCACCCTGATGGGGGTCGGAGATAATTCACCCCTCCACTTT
.	TRBV6-2/TRBV6-3	.	13	TRBJ2-3	CASSRDGTDTQYF	TGTGCCAGCAGCCGGGACGGGACAGATACGCAGTATTTT
.	TRBV19	.	15	TRBJ1-1	CASSLGNRVNTEAFF	TGTGCCAGTAGTCTGGGGAATAGGGTGAACACTGAAGCTTTCTTT
.	TRBV7-3	once	15	TRBJ2-2	CASSLGPGNTGELFF	TGTGCCAGCAGCTTAGGGCCAGGGAACACCGGGGAGCTGTTTTTT
.	TRBV5-5	.	18	TRBJ2-2	CASSSPYKTGANTGELFF	TGTGCCAGCAGCTCTCCCTATAAGACAGGAGCGAACACCGGGGAGCTGTTTTTT
.	TRBV12-3/TRBV12-4	.	13	TRBJ1-2	CASSADPRGGYTF	TGTGCCAGCAGCGCAGACCCCCGGGGTGGCTACACCTTC
.	TRBV5-4	few	15	TRBJ2-7	CASSLDPGGSYEQYF	TGTGCCAGCAGCTTGGACCCAGGAGGCTCCTACGAGCAGTACTTC
.	TRBV28	once	15	TRBJ2-2	CASRPYRVNTGELFF	TGTGCCAGCAGGCCCTACAGGGTAAACACCGGGGAGCTGTTTTTT
TRBD1	TRBV6-5	.	14	TRBJ1-4	CASRTGPTNEKLFF	TGTGCCAGCAGGACAGGGCCAACTAATGAAAAACTGTTTTTT
.	TRBV5-6	few	17	TRBJ1-3	CASSLDSLVLSGNTIYF	TGTGCCAGCAGCTTGGATAGTTTGGTCCTCTCTGGAAACACCATATATTTT
TRBD1	TRBV4-1	few	17	TRBJ1-6	CASSQDAGQNYNSPLHF	TGCGCCAGCAGCCAAGACGCGGGACAGAACTATAATTCACCCCTCCACTTT
.	TRBV7-9	.	17	TRBJ2-3	CASSSPMRGLSTDTQYF	TGTGCCAGCAGCTCCCCGATGCGCGGCCTTAGCACAGATACGCAGTATTTT
.	TRBV28	.	14	TRBJ1-5	CASVSDDRVRPQHF	TGTGCCAGCGTTTCCGACGACCGGGTGCGGCCCCAGCATTTT
.	TRBV6-6	.	13	TRBJ2-7	CASGRTVDYEQYF	TGTGCCAGCGGAAGGACGGTGGACTACGAGCAGTACTTC
TRBD2	TRBV29-1	.	13	TRBJ2-5	CSVSHVAGETQYF	TGCAGCGTATCACATGTAGCGGGGGAGACCCAGTACTTC